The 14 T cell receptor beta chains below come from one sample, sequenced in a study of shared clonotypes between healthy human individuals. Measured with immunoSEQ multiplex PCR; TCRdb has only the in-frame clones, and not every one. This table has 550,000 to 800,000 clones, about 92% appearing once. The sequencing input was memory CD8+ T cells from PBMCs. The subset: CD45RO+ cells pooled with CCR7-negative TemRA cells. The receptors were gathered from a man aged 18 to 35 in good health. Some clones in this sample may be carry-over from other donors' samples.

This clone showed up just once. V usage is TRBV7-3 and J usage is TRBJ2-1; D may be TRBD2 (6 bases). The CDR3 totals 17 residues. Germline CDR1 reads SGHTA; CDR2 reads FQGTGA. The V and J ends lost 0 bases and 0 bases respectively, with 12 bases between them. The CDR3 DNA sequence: TGTGCCAGCAGCTTAACTAGCGGCGCTAGCTCCTACAATGAGCAGTTCTTC. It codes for CASSLTSGASSYNEQFF.

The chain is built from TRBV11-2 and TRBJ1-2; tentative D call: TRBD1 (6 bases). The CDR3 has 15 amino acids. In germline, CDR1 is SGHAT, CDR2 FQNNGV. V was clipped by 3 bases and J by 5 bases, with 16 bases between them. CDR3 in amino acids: CASSFAGAGSYGYTF. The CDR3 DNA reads TGTGCCAGCAGCTTTGCAGGGGCCGGAAGTTATGGCTACACCTTC.

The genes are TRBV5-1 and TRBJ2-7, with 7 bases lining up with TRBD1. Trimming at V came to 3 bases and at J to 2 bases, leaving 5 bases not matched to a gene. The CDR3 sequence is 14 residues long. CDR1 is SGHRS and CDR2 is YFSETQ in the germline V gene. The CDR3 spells CASSWRQGPYEQYF. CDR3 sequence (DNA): TGCGCCAGCAGCTGGAGACAGGGTCCCTACGAGCAGTACTTC.

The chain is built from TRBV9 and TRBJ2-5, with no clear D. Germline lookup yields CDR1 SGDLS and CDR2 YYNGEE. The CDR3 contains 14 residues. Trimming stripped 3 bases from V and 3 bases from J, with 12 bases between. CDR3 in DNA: TGTGCCAGCAGCGCCCCTGGCGGAGAAGAGACCCAGTACTTC. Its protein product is CASSAPGGEETQYF.

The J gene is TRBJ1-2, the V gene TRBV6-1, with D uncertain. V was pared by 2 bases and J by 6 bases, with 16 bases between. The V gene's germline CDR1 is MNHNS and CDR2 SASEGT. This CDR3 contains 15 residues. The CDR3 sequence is CASSESHFGYHGYTF. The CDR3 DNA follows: TGTGCCAGCAGTGAATCACACTTCGGGTACCATGGCTACACCTTC.

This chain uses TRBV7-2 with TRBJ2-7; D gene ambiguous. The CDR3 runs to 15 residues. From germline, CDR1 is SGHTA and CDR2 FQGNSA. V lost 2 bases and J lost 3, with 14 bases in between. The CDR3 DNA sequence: TGTGCCAGCAGCTTAAGATTCGCAGGATACTACGAGCAGTACTTC. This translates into CASSLRFAGYYEQYF.

CDR3 sequence reads: CASSRGTSSDQPQHF. CDR3 bases: TGTGCCAGCAGTCGCGGGACATCTTCTGATCAGCCCCAGCATTTT. The chain has TRBV6-6 and TRBJ1-5, with D possibly matching TRBD1 (6 bases). There are 15 residues in the CDR3. CDR1 and CDR2 (germline): MNHNY, SVGAGI (reference sequence). Trimming removed 5 bases at V and 5 bases at J, with 16 bases between.

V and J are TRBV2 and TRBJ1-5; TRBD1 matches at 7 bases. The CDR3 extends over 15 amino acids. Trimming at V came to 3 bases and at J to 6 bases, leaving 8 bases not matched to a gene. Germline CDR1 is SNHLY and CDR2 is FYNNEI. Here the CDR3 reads CASSDTDRVSQPQHF. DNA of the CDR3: TGTGCCAGCAGTGACACCGACAGGGTATCTCAGCCCCAGCATTTT.

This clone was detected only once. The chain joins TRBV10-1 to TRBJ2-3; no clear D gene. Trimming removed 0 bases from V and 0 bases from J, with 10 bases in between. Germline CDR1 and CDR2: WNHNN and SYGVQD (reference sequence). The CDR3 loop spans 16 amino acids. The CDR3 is CASSESILRSTDTQYF. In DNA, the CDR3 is TGCGCCAGCAGTGAGTCGATTTTGCGAAGCACAGATACGCAGTATTTT.

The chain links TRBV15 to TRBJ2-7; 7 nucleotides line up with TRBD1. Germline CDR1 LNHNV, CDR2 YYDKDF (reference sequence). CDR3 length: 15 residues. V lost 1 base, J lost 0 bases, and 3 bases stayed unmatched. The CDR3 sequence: CATSRARGSSYEQYF. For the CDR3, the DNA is TGTGCCACCAGCAGAGCCAGGGGGTCCTCCTACGAGCAGTACTTC.

The CDR3 sequence is CASSYSPGLELYEQYF. CDR3 nucleotides: TGTGCCAGCAGTTATTCGCCTGGACTAGAGTTATACGAGCAGTACTTC. J is TRBJ2-7 and V is TRBV6-5; 7 positions match TRBD2. The V gene's germline CDR1 is MNHEY and CDR2 SVGAGI. The CDR3 loop spans 16 amino acids. Germline trimming cut 3 bases from V and 4 bases from J; bases unmatched to any gene: 12.

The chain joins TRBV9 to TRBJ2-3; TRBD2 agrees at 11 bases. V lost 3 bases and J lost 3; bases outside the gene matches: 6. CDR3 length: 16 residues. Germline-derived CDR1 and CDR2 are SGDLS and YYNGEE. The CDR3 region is CASSEGLAGNTDTQYF. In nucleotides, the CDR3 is TGTGCCAGCAGCGAAGGACTAGCGGGTAATACAGATACGCAGTATTTT.

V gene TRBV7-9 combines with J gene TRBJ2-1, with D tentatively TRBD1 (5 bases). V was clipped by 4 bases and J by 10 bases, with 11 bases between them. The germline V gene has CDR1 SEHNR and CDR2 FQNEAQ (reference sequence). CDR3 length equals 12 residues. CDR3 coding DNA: TGTGCCAGCAGCTCTGCAGGGTTCGAGCAGTTCTTC. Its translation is CASSSAGFEQFF.

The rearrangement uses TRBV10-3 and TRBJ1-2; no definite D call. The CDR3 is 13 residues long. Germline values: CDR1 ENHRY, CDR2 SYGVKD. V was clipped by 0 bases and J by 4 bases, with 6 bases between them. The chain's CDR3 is CAISESTLYGYTF. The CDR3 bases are TGTGCCATCAGTGAGTCAACCCTCTATGGCTACACCTTC.